Following are 27 T cell receptor beta chains from one sample sequenced in a study of shared clonotypes between healthy human individuals (TCRdb year 2020). Receptor libraries were prepared by the immunoSEQ multiplex PCR assay. Sourced from immuneACCESS, this table was stored by TCRdb with only in-frame sequences that have V and J called. A share of the clones is absent; for the studies checked, an unresolved V gene accounts for under half, and the remainder has no known explanation. In all, the sample holds about 2.4 million clones, and roughly 92% of those were seen once. Under 0.15% of the sample is taken by the ten largest. The source material was naive CD4+ T cells sorted from blood. The cell subset or site label corresponds to: CD45RA+ positively selected. Receptor source: a man younger than 35 in good health.

The chain links TRBV10-1 to TRBJ2-3; possibly TRBD1 for D (6 bases). Per germline, CDR1 WNHNN and CDR2 SYGVQD (reference sequence). The CDR3 covers 13 residues. V was pared by 10 bases and J by 2 bases, with 13 bases between. DNA of the CDR3: TGCGCCACACAGGGATCCGTCACAGATACGCAGTATTTT. It yields the protein CATQGSVTDTQYF.

The chain has TRBV7-2 and TRBJ1-2; D uncertain. CDR1 SGHTA and CDR2 FQGNSA come from the germline V gene. The CDR3 is made up of 12 amino acids. V was clipped by 4 bases and J by 8 bases, with 11 bases between them. The CDR3 region is CASSSSFGGYTF. For the CDR3, the DNA is TGTGCCAGCAGCTCGTCGTTTGGCGGCTACACCTTC. The full variable domain, rest sourced from reference TRBV7-2 and TRBJ1-2, is GAGVSQSPSNKVTEKGKDVELRCDPISGHTALYWYRQSLGQGLEFLIYFQGNSAPDKSGLPSDRFSAERTGGSVSTLTIQRTQQEDSAVYLCASSSSFGGYTFGSGTRLTVV.

The chain links TRBV6-1 to TRBJ1-1, with D possibly matching TRBD1 (5 bases). Trimming removed 0 bases at V and 4 bases at J, with 12 bases between. CDR3 size: 15 residues. The germline V gene encodes CDR1 MNHNS and CDR2 SASEGT. CDR3 DNA: TGTGCCAGCAGTGAAGCGCTTCTCGGGGCCACTGAAGCTTTCTTT. Its translation is CASSEALLGATEAFF.

This clone has just one count. V gene TRBV6-5 combines with J gene TRBJ1-4; D unclear. CDR3 length: 15 amino acids. Germline loops: CDR1 MNHEY, CDR2 SVGAGI. The V and J ends lost 0 bases and 1 base respectively, with 6 bases between them. The CDR3 DNA sequence: TGTGCCAGCAGTTACTCGGCGGGAACTAATGAAAAACTGTTTTTT. The encoded protein is CASSYSAGTNEKLFF.

About this clone: The missing conserved phenylalanine or tryptophan at the end of this CDR3 makes a read error likely. The V gene is TRBV11-2, the J gene TRBJ2-7, with D tentatively TRBD2 (6 bases). The V end lost 5 bases, the J end lost 0 bases, and 11 bases lay between the germline ends. The CDR3 extends over 14 amino acids. Germline CDR1 reads SGHAT; CDR2 reads FQNNGV. The CDR3 loop is CASSPGTGSYEQYL. The CDR3 nucleotides are TGTGCCAGCAGCCCAGGGACTGGCTCCTACGAGCAGTACCTC.

Remarks on this clone: Additional DNA sequences in this sample encode the identical CDR3. This chain links TRBV18 with TRBJ2-5, with D possibly matching TRBD1 (6 bases). Deletions cut 2 bases from V and 4 bases from J, with 11 bases between. The germline V gene has CDR1 KGHSH and CDR2 LQKENI. The CDR3 loop spans 14 amino acids. The DNA for the CDR3 is TGTGCCAGCTCACCAGGGCAGGGGCGAGAGACCCAGTACTTC. It yields the protein CASSPGQGRETQYF.

The V gene is TRBV7-6, the J gene TRBJ2-3; 10 bases are shared with TRBD2. Trimming took 3 bases from V and 5 from J; bases not matched to a gene: 8. The V gene's germline CDR1 is SGHVS and CDR2 FNYEAQ. The CDR3 length is 16 residues. DNA of the CDR3: TGTGCCAGCAGCTTGCCTCTAGCGGGAGTAGAAGATACGCAGTATTTT. Translating it yields CASSLPLAGVEDTQYF. The whole variable domain, remainder taken from reference TRBV7-6 and TRBJ2-3, is GAGVSQSPRYKVTKRGQDVALRCDPISGHVSLYWYRQALGQGPEFLTYFNYEAQQDKSGLPNDRFSAERPEGSISTLTIQRTEQRDSAMYRCASSLPLAGVEDTQYFGPGTRLTVL.

The V and J genes are TRBV27 and TRBJ1-2, with unresolved D. This CDR3 has 13 residues. Germline CDR1 reads MNHEY; CDR2 reads SMNVEV (reference sequence). Between the trimmed V and J ends, which lost 5 bases and 8 bases, there was a span of 15 bases. The CDR3 nucleotides read TGTGCCAGCAGTCAAACGCGGGGTGGAGGCTACACCTTC. Its protein product is CASSQTRGGGYTF.

The genes are TRBV25-1 and TRBJ2-3; D possibly corresponds to TRBD2 (7 bases). The CDR3 runs to 15 residues. Per the germline V gene, CDR1 is MGHDK and CDR2 is SYGVNS. Trimming left V 0 bases short and J 6 bases short, with 13 bases between. The CDR3, as DNA: TGTGCCAGCAGTGAATATGGGGGGGCAGCGGATACGCAGTATTTT. The encoded protein is CASSEYGGAADTQYF.

The V gene is TRBV29-1, the J gene TRBJ2-1, with 10 bases that match TRBD1. CDR3 length: 14 amino acids. V trimming: 7 bases; J trimming: 8 bases; junction bases outside the gene matches: 11. The V gene's germline CDR1 is SQVTM and CDR2 ANQGSEA. CDR3 in DNA: TGCAGCGGTGTAGGGACAGGGGAATTCCATGAGCAGTTCTTC. This encodes CSGVGTGEFHEQFF.

V is TRBV6-6 and J is TRBJ2-1; D might be TRBD2 (5 bases). Trimming shortened V by 7 bases and J by 8 bases, and 18 bases separated the two germline ends. CDR1 and CDR2 (germline): MNHNY, SVGAGI (reference sequence). This CDR3 is 14 amino acids long. CDR3 sequence reads: CASMDWLGVHEQFF. CDR3 sequence (DNA): TGTGCCAGCATGGACTGGCTCGGGGTACATGAGCAGTTCTTC.

This clone was seen a few times. This chain joins TRBV2 and TRBJ2-7; TRBD1 aligns across 7 bases. The CDR3 extends over 14 amino acids. CDR1 and CDR2 from the germline V gene are SNHLY and FYNNEI. V dropped 8 bases and J dropped 2; count of bases not matched to a gene: 9. CDR3 residues: CASLTGQWTYEQYF. In DNA form, the CDR3 reads TGTGCCAGCTTGACAGGGCAGTGGACCTACGAGCAGTACTTC.

This chain connects TRBV6-5 to TRBJ2-1; D possibly corresponds to TRBD2 (5 bases). The germline V gene encodes CDR1 MNHEY and CDR2 SVGAGI. V lost 6 bases to trimming and J lost 6 bases, with 9 bases between them. The CDR3 runs to 12 residues. CDR3 loop: CASRRRGNEQFF. The CDR3 coding sequence is TGTGCCAGCAGGAGACGGGGCAATGAGCAGTTCTTC.

The chain combines TRBV7-2 with TRBJ2-1, with TRBD1 matching over 8 bases. Germline lookup yields CDR1 SGHTA and CDR2 FQGNSA. CDR3 length: 15 residues. The J segment lost 2 bases and the V segment lost 4 bases, leaving 4 bases of the junction unmatched. CDR3 protein: CASSSDRDTYNEQFF. The CDR3, as DNA: TGTGCCAGCAGCTCGGACAGGGACACCTACAATGAGCAGTTCTTC. Drawing the rest from reference TRBV7-2 and TRBJ2-1, the complete variable domain is GAGVSQSPSNKVTEKGKDVELRCDPISGHTALYWYRQSLGQGLEFLIYFQGNSAPDKSGLPSDRFSAERTGGSVSTLTIQRTQQEDSAVYLCASSSDRDTYNEQFFGPGTRLTVL.

The table lists this clone with a count of one. The J gene is TRBJ1-5, the V gene TRBV5-1; 8 bases match TRBD1. Unmatched junction bases numbered 8, after V lost 4 bases and J lost 2 bases. Germline V lookup: CDR1 SGHRS, CDR2 YFSETQ. This CDR3 has 16 residues. The DNA for the CDR3 is TGCGCCAGCAGCCCGACAGGGGATGTTCGCAATCAGCCCCAGCATTTT. This translates into CASSPTGDVRNQPQHF.

The J gene is TRBJ1-1, the V gene TRBV5-1, with TRBD1 matching 10 bases. V shed 4 bases and J 6 bases; nucleotides not matched to a gene: 9. There are 15 residues in the CDR3. The germline V gene encodes CDR1 SGHRS and CDR2 YFSETQ. CDR3 nucleotide sequence: TGCGCCAGCAGCAACCGACAGGGGGCGTCCCCTGAAGCTTTCTTT. Protein product: CASSNRQGASPEAFF.

This chain uses TRBV9 with TRBJ2-5, with 10 bases aligning to TRBD1. The germline CDR1 and CDR2 sequences are SGDLS and YYNGEE. The CDR3 runs to 16 residues. The junction had 11 bases not matched to a gene; V was cut back by 4 bases and J by 5 bases. The CDR3 bases are TGTGCCAGCAGCTTCCAGACAGGGGGCTTGACTGAGACCCAGTACTTC. It specifies CASSFQTGGLTETQYF.

The chain carries TRBV6-5 and TRBJ2-7; no definite D call. V lost 8 bases to trimming and J lost 7 bases, with 6 bases between them. CDR3 length: 9 residues. Germline CDR1 MNHEY, CDR2 SVGAGI. Written as DNA, the CDR3 is TGTGCCAGCGGATGGGAGCAGTACTTC. This codes for CASGWEQYF.

The chain joins TRBV7-2 to TRBJ1-4; perhaps TRBD1 as D (5 bases). Germline CDR1 is SGHTA and CDR2 is FQGNSA. This CDR3 contains 15 residues. With 1 base removed from V and 8 bases from J, the gap between germline ends came to 14 bases. The CDR3, as DNA: TGTGCCAGCAGCTTAGGTCGGGGGGTGGACGAAAAACTGTTTTTT. As protein: CASSLGRGVDEKLFF.

The sample holds one count of this clone. The genes are TRBV21-1 and TRBJ2-7; the listed D gene, TRBD1, was not tested against the DNA. TRBV21-1 is a recognized pseudogene. This CDR3 is 17 amino acids long. CDR3 protein: CASSARRFRTGHYEQYF. In nucleotides, the CDR3 is TGTGCCAGCAGCGCGCGGCGCTTCAGGACAGGGCACTACGAGCAGTACTTC.

The chain uses TRBV5-1 and TRBJ2-1, with 7 bases matching TRBD2. Germline V CDR1 and CDR2: SGHRS, YFSETQ. Losses at the gene ends were 1 base for V and 10 bases for J; bases not matched to a gene: 14. The CDR3 is made up of 16 amino acids. CDR3 sequence (DNA): TGCGCCAGCAGCTTGACCGGGACTACTCCTCTATTGGAGCAGTTCTTC. Residues: CASSLTGTTPLLEQFF.

The V call is TRBV6-5, the J call TRBJ1-2; 7 nucleotides line up with TRBD1. CDR3 length equals 14 residues. With V trimmed by 5 bases and J by 6 bases, 9 bases remained unmatched. In germline, CDR1 is MNHEY, CDR2 SVGAGI. This CDR3 is CASSEYGTANGYTF. CDR3 sequence (DNA): TGTGCCAGCAGTGAATACGGGACAGCAAATGGCTACACCTTC.

This chain connects TRBV19 to TRBJ2-7, with D maybe TRBD2 (5 bases). Trimming removed 4 bases at V and 3 bases at J, with 22 bases between. The V gene's germline CDR1 is LNHDA and CDR2 SQIVND (reference sequence). This CDR3 has 17 residues. The CDR3, as DNA: TGTGCCAGTAGTAGGGTTGGGCAGGAGGCCGGGGTCTACGAGCAGTACTTC. This translates into CASSRVGQEAGVYEQYF.

J is TRBJ2-2 and V is TRBV29-1; 8 nucleotides match TRBD1. J was trimmed by 3 bases and V by 1 base; bases with no gene match: 4. This CDR3 region has 15 residues. CDR1 SQVTM and CDR2 ANQGSEA come from the germline V gene. The CDR3 DNA follows: TGCAGCGTTGAAGGACAGGGGTGGTACACCGGGGAGCTGTTTTTT. It translates to CSVEGQGWYTGELFF.

The chain carries TRBV6-4 and TRBJ1-1, with a tentative D call TRBD1 (6 bases). CDR1 and CDR2 from the germline V gene are MRHNA and SNTAGT. Trimming took off 0 bases at V and 4 bases at J, with 9 bases between the two ends. This CDR3 comprises 14 residues. CDR3 nucleotides: TGTGCCAGCAGTGACTCAGGGGGGTCCACTGAAGCTTTCTTT. This gives the protein CASSDSGGSTEAFF.

The genes are TRBV27 and TRBJ1-5; possible D gene TRBD1, 6 bases. V shed 5 bases and J shed 0 bases, with 11 bases lying between them. CDR1 MNHEY and CDR2 SMNVEV come from the germline V gene (reference sequence). The CDR3 sequence is 15 residues long. Written as DNA, the CDR3 is TGTGCCAGCAGTCCCAACAGGGTTAGCAATCAGCCCCAGCATTTT. As protein: CASSPNRVSNQPQHF.

The table lists this clone with a count of one. Distinct nucleotide sequences in the sample also encode this CDR3. The V gene is TRBV18, the J gene TRBJ1-3; 11 bases align to TRBD1. Per the germline V gene, CDR1 is KGHSH and CDR2 is LQKENI. The CDR3 consists of 16 residues. The V gene end was trimmed by 0 bases and the J gene end by 4 bases; junction bases not matched to a gene: 2. CDR3 sequence (DNA): TGTGCCAGCTCACCACCTGGACAGGGGGCAGGAAACACCATATATTTT. Encoded protein: CASSPPGQGAGNTIYF.